This T cell receptor beta chain was found in a study of cytomegalovirus exposure and HLA in healthy donors. General study findings and limits: Information on immune exposure was restricted to one variable (CMV serostatus). Highly shared sequence variants in one cluster were likely a sequencing artifact. Reportedly, a later analysis found an Asian-associated ancestry cluster had fewer N-insertions than the approximately 670-donor mean.

The primer mix had 60 Vbeta and 13 Jbeta primers. Clones were read by immunoSEQ multiplex PCR, and TCRdb kept only the in-frame ones, dropping some. Counted here are approximately 100,000 clones, 76% occurring once; the ten biggest clones make up around 4.4%. Turning to this clone: The antigen is unknown.

Germline CDR1 reads GTSNPN; CDR2 reads SVGIG (reference sequence). V lost 1 base and J lost 15; bases outside the gene matches: 10. The CDR3 length is 14 residues. The receptor was derived from a man aged 40-55 years in good health and CMV-seronegative. This chain uses TRBV30 with TRBJ2-1; TRBD2 aligns across 12 bases. The sequencing input was PBMCs. The CDR3 nucleotides are TGTGCCTGGAGTGCCCGACTAGCGGGGGAGGGTGGGTTCTTC. Encoded protein: CAWSARLAGEGGFF.